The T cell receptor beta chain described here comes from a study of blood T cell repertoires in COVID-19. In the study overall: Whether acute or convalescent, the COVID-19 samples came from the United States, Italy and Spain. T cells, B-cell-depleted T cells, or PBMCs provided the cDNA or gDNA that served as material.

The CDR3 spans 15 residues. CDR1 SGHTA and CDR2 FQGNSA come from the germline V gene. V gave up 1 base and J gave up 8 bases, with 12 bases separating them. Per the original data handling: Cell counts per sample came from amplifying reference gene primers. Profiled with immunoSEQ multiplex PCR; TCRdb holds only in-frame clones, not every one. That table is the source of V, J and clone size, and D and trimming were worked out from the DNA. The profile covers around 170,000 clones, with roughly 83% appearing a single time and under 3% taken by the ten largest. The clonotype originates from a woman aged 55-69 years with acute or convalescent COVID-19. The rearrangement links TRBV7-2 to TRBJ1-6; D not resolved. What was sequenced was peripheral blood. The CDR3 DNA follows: TGTGCCAGCAGCTTAGTTGCGGGAAAGGATTCACCCCTCCACTTT. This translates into CASSLVAGKDSPLHF.